This section outlines one T cell receptor beta chain sequence together with its context. This entry is derived from a study of blood T cell repertoires in COVID-19. On the study more broadly: Samples came from the United States, Italy and Spain, spanning acute and convalescent COVID-19. Sample material is recorded as cDNA or gDNA derived from T cells, B-cell-depleted T cells, or PBMCs.

The ends were cut back, 2 bases at V and 0 bases at J, with 14 bases in the middle. The CDR3 covers 17 residues. The germline CDR1 and CDR2 sequences are SGHKS and YYEKEE (reference sequence). Authors' data handling: The authors estimated nucleated cell counts from reference gene primer amplification. Repertoires were generated with immunoSEQ multiplex PCR, while TCRdb's copy carries only in-frame clones and drops some. V and J calls and clone size are given by that table; D and trimming were obtained from the DNA. The sample carries over 300,000 clones, 85% to 90% recorded once. This chain joins TRBV5-5 and TRBJ2-2; perhaps TRBD2 as D (5 bases). This sequence originates from a man younger than 30 with active or convalescent COVID-19. The sequenced material came from peripheral blood. CDR3 loop: CASSLSLVDSNTGELFF. In DNA, the CDR3 is TGTGCCAGCAGCTTATCATTGGTGGACTCGAACACCGGGGAGCTGTTTTTT.